The 17 T cell receptor beta chains in this list originate from one sample, sequenced in a study of cytomegalovirus exposure and HLA in healthy donors. Primers: 60 Vbeta forward and 13 Jbeta reverse. Generated by immunoSEQ multiplex PCR, the TCRdb table keeps only in-frame clones and is missing some. The table has approximately 140,000 clones, around 78% seen once; the top ten hold roughly 1.9%. The sequenced sample consisted of PBMCs. These receptors came from a woman between 45 and 60 years old in good health and CMV-seronegative.

The chain has TRBV14 and TRBJ1-1, with TRBD1 matching 7 bases. This CDR3 region has 14 residues. The germline V gene encodes CDR1 SGHDN and CDR2 FVKESK. Trimming removed 0 bases from V and 7 bases from J; junction bases left unmatched: 5. CDR3 in amino acids: CASSQDWDSGEAFF. CDR3 nucleotide sequence: TGTGCCAGCAGCCAAGATTGGGACAGTGGTGAAGCTTTCTTT. The whole variable domain, filled in from reference TRBV14 and TRBJ1-1, reads EAGVTQFPSHSVIEKGQTVTLRCDPISGHDNLYWYRRVMGKEIKFLLHFVKESKQDESGMPNNRFLAERTGGTYSTLKVQPAELEDSGVYFCASSQDWDSGEAFFGQGTRLTVV.

CDR3 DNA: TGTGCCAGCAGCCCCGACAGGGGTGATGGCTACACCTTC. Encoded protein: CASSPDRGDGYTF. The chain carries TRBV2 and TRBJ1-2; TRBD1 aligns across 8 bases. CDR1 is SNHLY, CDR2 FYNNEI, per germline. The CDR3 has 13 residues. Trimming took 6 bases from V and 6 from J; bases not matched to a gene: 6.

The chain joins TRBV4-3 to TRBJ2-5, with 7 bases matching TRBD2. The CDR3 consists of 13 residues. Germline CDR1 is LGHNA and CDR2 is YSLEER. V shed 6 bases and J 1 base; nucleotides not matched to a gene: 2. In nucleotides, the CDR3 is TGCGCCAGCAGTGGGGGGGTCCAAGAGACCCAGTACTTC. It specifies CASSGGVQETQYF.

The chain employs TRBV7-8 and TRBJ1-2; D remains unclear. This CDR3 is built from 12 residues. V dropped 2 bases and J dropped 4 bases, with 5 bases sitting between them. Germline V gene sequence: CDR1 SGHVS, CDR2 FQNEAQ. CDR3 in DNA: TGTGCCAGCAGCTTACTCGGCTATGGCTACACCTTC. Translated, it gives CASSLLGYGYTF.

CDR3 loop: CASSPGGGSGNTIYF. For the CDR3, the DNA is TGTGCCAGCAGTCCAGGGGGCGGCTCTGGAAACACCATATATTTT. This chain connects TRBV6-1 to TRBJ1-3; 8 nucleotides line up with TRBD1. After removal of 5 bases from V and 0 bases from J, the junction contained 3 bases not matched to a gene. Germline CDR1 reads MNHNS; CDR2 reads SASEGT. This CDR3 comprises 15 residues.

The rearrangement uses TRBV30 and TRBJ1-1; the D gene is possibly TRBD1 (6 bases). The CDR3 covers 12 residues. Germline V gene data show CDR1 as GTSNPN and CDR2 as SVGIG (reference sequence). Trimming pared 2 bases from V and 11 bases from J, leaving 15 bases between. The CDR3 is CAWSLGQPAAFF. DNA for the CDR3: TGTGCCTGGAGTCTGGGACAACCAGCCGCTTTCTTT.

The chain recombines TRBV9 with TRBJ2-1, with D possibly matching TRBD2 (6 bases). Trimming stripped 4 bases from V and 2 bases from J, with 16 bases between. Germline-derived CDR1 and CDR2 are SGDLS and YYNGEE. The CDR3 extends over 16 amino acids. CDR3 sequence: CASSSGREPTYNEQFF. The CDR3 DNA reads as TGTGCCAGCAGCTCCGGACGGGAGCCCACCTACAATGAGCAGTTCTTC.

A remark on this clone: Distinct nucleotide sequences in the sample also encode this CDR3. The V gene is TRBV4-1, the J gene TRBJ2-7, with 7 bases fitting TRBD2. This CDR3 has 15 residues. V lost 1 base, J lost 7 bases, and 10 bases stayed unmatched. Germline V gene data show CDR1 as MGHRA and CDR2 as YSYEKL. Here the CDR3 DNA reads TGCGCCAGCAGCCAAGCCGGGACTAACAACTATGAGCAGTACTTC. The encoded protein is CASSQAGTNNYEQYF.

This sequence joins TRBV27 and TRBJ1-1; D not resolved. Trimming took off 3 bases at V and 4 bases at J, with 6 bases between the two ends. Germline V CDR1 and CDR2: MNHEY, SMNVEV (reference sequence). The CDR3 runs to 12 residues. CDR3 nucleotide sequence: TGTGCCAGCAGTTTTCGGGGCACTGAAGCTTTCTTT. Translated, it gives CASSFRGTEAFF.

The CDR3, as DNA: TGCGCCAGCAGCCCCGGACAGCTCTATGGCTACACCTTC. Protein sequence: CASSPGQLYGYTF. V is TRBV5-1 and J is TRBJ1-2, with D tentatively TRBD1 (6 bases). The CDR3 covers 13 residues. Germline lookup yields CDR1 SGHRS and CDR2 YFSETQ. V lost 4 bases, J lost 4 bases, and 11 bases lay in between.

This chain uses TRBV7-9 with TRBJ2-2; perhaps TRBD2 as D (5 bases). CDR1 is SEHNR and CDR2 is FQNEAQ in the germline V gene (reference sequence). The CDR3 totals 17 residues. Trimming took off 3 bases at V and 1 base at J, with 15 bases between the two ends. The CDR3 nucleotides read TGTGCCAGCAGCTTCGCCCGAGGGTTGGAGAACACCGGGGAGCTGTTTTTT. This sequence encodes CASSFARGLENTGELFF.

This sequence joins TRBV6-5 and TRBJ2-1, with 7 nucleotides matching TRBD2. After removal of 2 bases from V and 11 bases from J, the junction contained 12 bases not matched to a gene. Germline assignment: CDR1 MNHEY and CDR2 SVGAGI. The CDR3 covers 15 residues. The CDR3 DNA follows: TGTGCCAGCAGTTACGGGGGAGGGCCGCAGAACAAGCAGTTCTTC. It is translated as CASSYGGGPQNKQFF.

This clone was counted only a few times. The gene calls are TRBV6-1 and TRBJ2-3; 8 bases match TRBD2. Germline V gene data show CDR1 as MNHNS and CDR2 as SASEGT. The length of the CDR3 is 14 residues. The V and J ends lost 7 bases and 2 bases, in that order; junction bases with no gene match: 5. The CDR3 region has the DNA TGTGCCAGCATTACCGGGAGGGACACAGATACGCAGTATTTT. Its protein product is CASITGRDTDTQYF.

The chain employs TRBV5-1 and TRBJ2-2; D is possibly TRBD1 (5 bases). From germline, CDR1 is SGHRS and CDR2 YFSETQ. The germline V and J ends were trimmed by 1 base and 10 bases, with 17 bases remaining between them. The CDR3 runs to 15 residues. The CDR3 DNA reads TGCGCCAGCAGCTTGAGGGGAACCCAACCCGCGGAGCTGTTTTTT. Its translation: CASSLRGTQPAELFF.

V usage is TRBV10-3 and J usage is TRBJ2-1, with 13 positions matching TRBD2. Trimming took 4 bases from V and 6 from J; bases not matched to a gene: 0. The germline V gene encodes CDR1 ENHRY and CDR2 SYGVKD. The CDR3 has 14 residues. The CDR3 DNA reads TGTGCCATCAGTGGACTAGCGGGAGGCAATGAGCAGTTCTTC. Protein product: CAISGLAGGNEQFF.

The chain joins TRBV2 to TRBJ2-5, with a possible D match to TRBD2 (6 bases). Germline loops: CDR1 SNHLY, CDR2 FYNNEI. With 8 bases removed from V and 5 bases from J, the gap between germline ends came to 27 bases. The CDR3 covers 17 residues. The CDR3 sequence is CASRPNGGGLGFETQYF. Here the CDR3 DNA reads TGTGCCAGCCGTCCTAACGGTGGGGGACTTGGGTTTGAGACCCAGTACTTC.

The rearrangement uses TRBV5-8 and TRBJ2-7, with a weak D call TRBD2 (6 bases). The V end was cut by 4 bases, the J end by 3 bases, with 17 bases between. CDR1 and CDR2 (germline): SGHTS, YDEGEE. There are 15 residues in the CDR3. Here the CDR3 reads CASSPVTGGYYEQYF. For the CDR3, the DNA is TGTGCCAGCAGCCCTGTTACCGGGGGATACTACGAGCAGTACTTC.